The present T cell receptor beta chain was sequenced within a study of T cell responses to AZD1222 COVID-19 vaccine. As regards this clone: The antigen remains unidentified.

Here immunoSEQ multiplex PCR was the method, and the copy in TCRdb shows in-frame clones only, minus some. This table holds roughly 79,000 clones, around 90% found once. Findings and caveats of the study: The sample set comprised mostly white British donors with more females, and clonal diversity was possibly underestimated. The span of vaccine-associated CD4 TCRs extended across spike, with dominance at 160-218 and 743-854. At study baseline, merely five or six AZD1222 recipients were seropositive.

CDR1 is ENHRY and CDR2 is SYGVKD in the germline V gene. CDR3 length equals 18 residues. The trim removed 4 bases at V and 0 bases at J, leaving 12 bases unmatched. The clonotype comes from an adult in good health. The chain recombines TRBV10-3 with TRBJ1-5; TRBD1 agrees at 7 bases. The sample here was peripheral blood, taken on day 0 of MenACWY control vaccination. CDR3 DNA: TGTGCCATCAGTGGAGGGGGCCCGAGTGGCTATAGCAATCAGCCCCAGCATTTT. It translates to CAISGGGPSGYSNQPQHF.